The source of this T cell receptor (beta chain) is a study of blood T cell repertoires in COVID-19. Background on the study: Both acute and convalescent COVID-19 samples were obtained from the United States, Italy and Spain.

With 1 base removed from V and 1 base from J, the gap between germline ends came to 16 bases. The CDR3 is made up of 17 amino acids. Per the germline V gene, CDR1 is MGHRA and CDR2 is YSYEKL. Sequencing was performed with immunoSEQ multiplex PCR; in TCRdb, only in-frame clones are kept and a portion is missing. The sample has a few hundred thousand clones; roughly 84% are singletons. This receptor was obtained from a person aged 70 to 79 with COVID-19, enrolled during active disease. The chain uses TRBV4-1 and TRBJ1-1; TRBD1 is a possible D gene (5 bases). The specimen was peripheral blood. CDR3 residues: CASSQVRAGPSNTEAFF. The DNA of the CDR3 is TGCGCCAGCAGCCAAGTACGAGCGGGACCGTCGAACACTGAAGCTTTCTTT.